The entry below gives a single T cell receptor (beta chain) sequence along with its context. Its antigen remains unknown. Trimming left V 2 bases short and J 14 bases short, with 13 bases between. The CDR3 totals 12 residues. Germline CDR1 reads SNHLY; CDR2 reads FYNNEI. The PCR was carried out with 60 Vbeta primers and 13 Jbeta primers. Method: immunoSEQ multiplex PCR; TCRdb's copy keeps in-frame clones and lacks some. The sample records roughly 180,000 clones, less than 90% being singletons. The data were obtained in a study of cytomegalovirus exposure and HLA in healthy donors. Study findings and constraints: A few CMV-associated chains proved CMV antigen-specific in vitro.

This sequence was found in a woman between 50 and 59 years old in good health and CMV-seropositive. The chain uses TRBV2 and TRBJ2-1; D is possibly TRBD2 (6 bases). The sequenced sample consisted of PBMCs. CDR3 nucleotide sequence: TGTGCCAGCAGTGAATCGGCGGGAAAGGAGTTCTTC. Protein sequence: CASSESAGKEFF.